Below, 22 T cell receptor beta chains from the same sample are listed, as sequenced in a study of blood T cell repertoires in COVID-19. The table came from immunoSEQ multiplex PCR; TCRdb's copy has only in-frame clones and leaves some out. The table has about 62,000 clones, 80% to 90% seen once. Material for sequencing was peripheral blood. The receptors shown here come from a woman aged 55-75 years with COVID-19, enrolled during active disease.

The chain uses TRBV18 and TRBJ1-2, with 8 nucleotides matching TRBD1. Germline-derived CDR1 and CDR2 are KGHSH and LQKENI. The CDR3 runs to 14 residues. Trimming took 8 bases from V and 7 from J; bases not matched to a gene: 12. The CDR3 DNA reads as TGTGCCAGCGTGGGTACGGGACAGGCTGTTGGCTACACCTTC. This gives the protein CASVGTGQAVGYTF.

The rearrangement uses TRBV7-2 and TRBJ1-1; 11 positions match TRBD1. Unmatched junction bases numbered 7, after V lost 3 bases and J lost 7 bases. The CDR3 has 15 amino acids. CDR1 and CDR2 (germline): SGHTA, FQGNSA. The CDR3 region is CASSFLRGQGVEAFF. DNA of the CDR3: TGTGCCAGCAGCTTCCTACGGGGACAGGGGGTTGAAGCTTTCTTT. The entire variable domain, with the rest obtained from reference TRBV7-2 and TRBJ1-1, is as follows: GAGVSQSPSNKVTEKGKDVELRCDPISGHTALYWYRQSLGQGLEFLIYFQGNSAPDKSGLPSDRFSAERTGGSVSTLTIQRTQQEDSAVYLCASSFLRGQGVEAFFGQGTRLTVV.

The chain recombines TRBV7-9 with TRBJ2-6; D may be TRBD2 (6 bases). The germline CDR1 and CDR2 sequences are SEHNR and FQNEAQ (reference sequence). The CDR3 is made up of 13 amino acids. The V and J ends lost 5 bases and 11 bases respectively, with 13 bases between them. The CDR3 DNA sequence: TGTGCCAGCAGCCCGCGGGACTGGGACGTCCTGACTTTC. Its translation is CASSPRDWDVLTF.

The chain carries TRBV7-3 and TRBJ1-4; D gene uncertain. CDR3 length: 16 residues. Germline lookup yields CDR1 SGHTA and CDR2 FQGTGA. V lost 8 bases to trimming and J lost 2 bases, with 18 bases between them. CDR3: CASLTCNLATNEKLFF. The CDR3 nucleotides read TGTGCCAGCCTGACTTGTAACTTAGCCACTAATGAAAAACTGTTTTTT.

The rearrangement links TRBV4-1 to TRBJ1-5, with D unresolved. The CDR3 loop spans 15 amino acids. Deletions cut 0 bases from V and 3 bases from J, with 9 bases between. Germline-derived CDR1 and CDR2 are MGHRA and YSYEKL. The CDR3, as DNA: TGCGCCAGCAGCCAAGAACGGCAGGTCAATCAGCCCCAGCATTTT. This gives the protein CASSQERQVNQPQHF.

The J gene is TRBJ1-2, the V gene TRBV28; a possible D gene is TRBD1 (6 bases). CDR3 length equals 14 residues. Trimming stripped 6 bases from V and 3 bases from J, with 14 bases between. Germline-derived CDR1 and CDR2 are MDHEN and SYDVKM. The CDR3 nucleotides read TGTGCCAGCAGCAAGGACAGAGCCCACTATGGCTACACCTTC. Its translation: CASSKDRAHYGYTF.

This clone was seen only once. J is TRBJ2-1 and V is TRBV5-1; D possibly corresponds to TRBD2 (5 bases). The CDR3 is 16 amino acids. With 5 bases removed from V and 6 bases from J, the gap between germline ends came to 21 bases. Germline-derived CDR1 and CDR2 are SGHRS and YFSETQ. Here the CDR3 DNA reads TGCGCCAGCAGGGAGGTGGGCTTCCACCCCGGCAATGAGCAGTTCTTC. This translates into CASREVGFHPGNEQFF.

V usage is TRBV19 and J usage is TRBJ1-2; D is undetermined. The CDR3 consists of 13 residues. Trimming took 3 bases from V and 4 from J, leaving 9 bases between them. In germline, CDR1 is LNHDA, CDR2 SQIVND (reference sequence). The CDR3 coding sequence is TGTGCCAGTAGTATCACACAACGCTATGGCTACACCTTC. It is translated as CASSITQRYGYTF.

V is TRBV5-4 and J is TRBJ2-3; TRBD2 matches at 7 bases. The CDR3 sequence is 14 residues long. Germline CDR1 reads SGHNT; CDR2 reads YYREEE (reference sequence). V gave up 1 base and J gave up 6 bases; unmatched junction bases: 5. In nucleotides, the CDR3 is TGTGCCAGCAGCTTGCTAGCGGAGCGCGATACGCAGTATTTT. This codes for CASSLLAERDTQYF.

The V gene is TRBV3-1 (or the pseudogene TRBV3-2), the J gene TRBJ1-1; D not resolved. The V gene's germline CDR1 is LGHDT and CDR2 YNNKEL (reference sequence). This CDR3 comprises 15 residues. Deletions cut 3 bases from V and 1 base from J, with 12 bases between. Here the CDR3 reads CASSHREAQNTEAFF. In DNA, the CDR3 is TGTGCCAGCAGCCACCGGGAGGCCCAGAACACTGAAGCTTTCTTT.

The rearrangement links TRBV9 to TRBJ2-5; D is perhaps TRBD2 (6 bases). The germline CDR1 and CDR2 sequences are SGDLS and YYNGEE. Trimming shortened V by 3 bases and J by 4 bases, and 13 bases separated the two germline ends. This CDR3 comprises 14 residues. The CDR3 sequence: CASSAGGATETQYF. The CDR3 nucleotides are TGTGCCAGCAGCGCCGGAGGGGCAACAGAGACCCAGTACTTC.

The chain joins TRBV7-2 to TRBJ1-4; D gene uncertain. The germline V gene has CDR1 SGHTA and CDR2 FQGNSA. The ends were cut back, 0 bases at V and 4 bases at J, with 6 bases in the middle. The CDR3 has 14 residues. CDR3 coding DNA: TGTGCCAGCAGCTTAGCACAGTATAATGAAAAACTGTTTTTT. Translated: CASSLAQYNEKLFF.

The V and J genes are TRBV6-2 or TRBV6-3 and TRBJ2-3; D is unclear. V lost 6 bases and J 6 bases, leaving 10 bases between the germline ends. CDR3 length: 12 residues. Germline CDR1 reads MNHEY; CDR2 reads SVGEGT. The CDR3 spells CASSPQRDTQYF. CDR3 nucleotides: TGTGCCAGCAGCCCGCAACGGGATACGCAGTATTTT.

The chain couples TRBV4-3 to TRBJ1-2, with 11 bases that match TRBD1. Germline-derived CDR1 and CDR2 are LGHNA and YSLEER. CDR3 size: 15 residues. Germline trimming cut 4 bases from V and 7 bases from J; bases unmatched to any gene: 8. The CDR3 DNA follows: TGCGCCAGCAGCCCCCGGACAGGGGGCACCCGTGGCTACACCTTC. Protein product: CASSPRTGGTRGYTF.

The chain combines TRBV7-2 with TRBJ2-5; a possible D gene is TRBD2 (6 bases). Deletions cut 1 base from V and 5 bases from J, with 11 bases between. The CDR3 sequence is 14 residues long. Germline CDR1 SGHTA, CDR2 FQGNSA. CDR3 sequence reads: CASSLGLEGETQYF. CDR3 bases: TGTGCCAGCAGCTTAGGACTAGAAGGGGAGACCCAGTACTTC.

This clone was detected a few times. The chain joins TRBV6-5 to TRBJ1-5, with D tentatively TRBD1 (5 bases). The CDR3 spans 14 residues. The V gene's germline CDR1 is MNHEY and CDR2 SVGAGI. The V end lost 5 bases, the J end lost 1 base, and 9 bases lay between the germline ends. The CDR3 nucleotides read TGTGCCAGCAGTCGGAGGGACAGCAATCAGCCCCAGCATTTT. Amino acids: CASSRRDSNQPQHF.

The gene calls are TRBV11-3 and TRBJ1-2; tentative D call: TRBD1 (6 bases). Trimming shortened V by 5 bases and J by 0 bases, and 10 bases separated the two germline ends. This CDR3 contains 14 residues. Germline assignment: CDR1 SGHNT and CDR2 YENEEA. In DNA form, the CDR3 reads TGTGCCAGCAGCGAAGGGACATCTAACTATGGCTACACCTTC. Amino acids: CASSEGTSNYGYTF. Combining the CDR3 with reference TRBV11-3 and TRBJ1-2 gives the whole variable domain EAGVVQSPRYKIIEKKQPVAFWCNPISGHNTLYWYLQNLGQGPELLIRYENEEAVDDSQLPKDRFSAERLKGVDSTLKIQPAELGDSAVYLCASSEGTSNYGYTFGSGTRLTVV.

The genes are TRBV7-8 and TRBJ1-1; maybe TRBD1 (5 bases). Trimming left V 1 base short and J 6 bases short, with 12 bases between. CDR1 SGHVS and CDR2 FQNEAQ come from the germline V gene. This CDR3 is 14 amino acids long. The CDR3 DNA is TGTGCCAGCAGCTTAGGGGAGGGGATGGCTGAAGCTTTCTTT. Translated, it gives CASSLGEGMAEAFF.

This chain links TRBV4-3 with TRBJ1-2; the D gene is possibly TRBD1 (6 bases). With 1 base removed from V and 5 bases from J, the gap between germline ends came to 20 bases. The CDR3 sequence is 17 residues long. The germline CDR1 and CDR2 sequences are LGHNA and YSLEER. CDR3 residues: CASSQAPTTGPTYGYTF. CDR3 DNA sequence: TGCGCCAGCAGCCAAGCTCCCACGACAGGACCTACGTATGGCTACACCTTC.

This clone showed up just once. This chain uses TRBV6-6 with TRBJ1-2; D may be TRBD1 (6 bases). The CDR3 spans 13 residues. CDR1 is MNHNY and CDR2 is SVGAGI in the germline V gene (reference sequence). Trimming stripped 6 bases from V and 2 bases from J, with 10 bases between. DNA of the CDR3: TGTGCCAGCAGCGACAGGTCCAACTATGGCTACACCTTC. Its protein product is CASSDRSNYGYTF.

This clone was observed once. The chain joins TRBV30 to TRBJ2-5, with D possibly matching TRBD1 (6 bases). Germline V gene sequence: CDR1 GTSNPN, CDR2 SVGIG (reference sequence). V lost 0 bases and J lost 4, with 18 bases in between. This CDR3 is 16 amino acids long. CDR3 protein: CAWSVPQGLWGETQYF. The CDR3 nucleotides are TGTGCCTGGAGTGTTCCCCAGGGGCTCTGGGGAGAGACCCAGTACTTC.

This sequence joins TRBV3-1 (or the pseudogene TRBV3-2) and TRBJ1-1, with 9 bases that match TRBD1. This CDR3 spans 18 amino acids. Germline V CDR1 and CDR2: LGHDT, YNNKEL (reference sequence). The J segment lost 3 bases and the V segment lost 0 bases, leaving 11 bases of the junction unmatched. CDR3 in DNA: TGTGCCAGCAGCCAAGACCGGGGACAGGGAAGGGAGGACACTGAAGCTTTCTTT. Its protein product is CASSQDRGQGREDTEAFF.